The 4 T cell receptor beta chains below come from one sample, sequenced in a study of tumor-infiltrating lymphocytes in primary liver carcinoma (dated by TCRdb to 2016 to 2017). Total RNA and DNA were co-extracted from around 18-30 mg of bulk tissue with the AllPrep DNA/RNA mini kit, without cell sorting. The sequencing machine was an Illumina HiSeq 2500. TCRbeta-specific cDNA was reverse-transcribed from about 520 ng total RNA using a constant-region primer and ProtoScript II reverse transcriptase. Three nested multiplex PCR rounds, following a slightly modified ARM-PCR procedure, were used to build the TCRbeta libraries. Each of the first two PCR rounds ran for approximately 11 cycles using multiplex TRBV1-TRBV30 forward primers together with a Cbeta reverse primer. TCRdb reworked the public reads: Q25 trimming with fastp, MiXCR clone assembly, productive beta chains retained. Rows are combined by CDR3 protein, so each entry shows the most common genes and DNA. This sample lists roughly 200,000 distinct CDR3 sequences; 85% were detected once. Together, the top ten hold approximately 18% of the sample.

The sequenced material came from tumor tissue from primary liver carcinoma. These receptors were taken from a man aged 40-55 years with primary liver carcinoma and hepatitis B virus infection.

Written as DNA, the CDR3 is TGTGCCAGCAGTGATACAAATCAGCCCCAGCATTTT. It is translated as CASSDTNQPQHF. The chain employs TRBV2 and TRBJ1-5; D remains ambiguous. V was shortened by 3 bases and J by 4 bases, with 4 bases between the two germline ends. Germline V lookup: CDR1 SNHLY, CDR2 FYNNEI. The CDR3 loop spans 12 amino acids.

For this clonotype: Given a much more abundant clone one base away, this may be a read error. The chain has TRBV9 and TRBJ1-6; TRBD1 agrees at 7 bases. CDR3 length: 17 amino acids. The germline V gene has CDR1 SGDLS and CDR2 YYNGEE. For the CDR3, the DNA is TGTGCCAACAGCGTGGGGGGACAGAGCTCCTATAATTCACCCCTCCACTTT. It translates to CANSVGGQSSYNSPLHF.

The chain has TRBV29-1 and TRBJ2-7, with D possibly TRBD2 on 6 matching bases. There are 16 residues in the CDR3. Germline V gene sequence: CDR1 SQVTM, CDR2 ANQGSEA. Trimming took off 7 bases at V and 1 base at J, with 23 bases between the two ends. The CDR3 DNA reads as TGCAGCGCCATGACATTTGGGACTGGCACTTCCTACGAGCAGTACTTC. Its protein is CSAMTFGTGTSYEQYF.

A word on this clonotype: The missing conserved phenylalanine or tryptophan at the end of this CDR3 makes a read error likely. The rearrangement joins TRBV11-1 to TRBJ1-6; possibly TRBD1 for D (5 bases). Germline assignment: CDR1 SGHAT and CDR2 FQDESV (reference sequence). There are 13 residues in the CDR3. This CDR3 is CASSRTLVSALHY. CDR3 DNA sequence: TGTGCCAGCAGCCGGACACTAGTTTCAGCCCTCCACTAT.